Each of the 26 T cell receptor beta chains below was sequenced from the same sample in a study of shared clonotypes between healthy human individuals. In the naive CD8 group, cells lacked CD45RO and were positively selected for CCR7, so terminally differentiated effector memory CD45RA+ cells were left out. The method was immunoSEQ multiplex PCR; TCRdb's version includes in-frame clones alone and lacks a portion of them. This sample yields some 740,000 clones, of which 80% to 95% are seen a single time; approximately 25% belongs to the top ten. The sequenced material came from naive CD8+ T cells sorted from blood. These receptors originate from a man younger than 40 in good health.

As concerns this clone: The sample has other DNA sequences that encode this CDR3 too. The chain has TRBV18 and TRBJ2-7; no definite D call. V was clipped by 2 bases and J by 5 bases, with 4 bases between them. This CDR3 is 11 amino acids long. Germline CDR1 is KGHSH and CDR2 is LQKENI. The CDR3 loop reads CASSPGHEQYF. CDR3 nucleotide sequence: TGTGCCAGCTCACCAGGTCACGAGCAGTACTTC.

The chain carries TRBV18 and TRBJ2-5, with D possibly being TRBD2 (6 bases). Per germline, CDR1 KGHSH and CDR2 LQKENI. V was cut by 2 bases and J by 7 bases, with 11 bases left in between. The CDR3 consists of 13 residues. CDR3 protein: CASSPSGVGTQYF. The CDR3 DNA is TGTGCCAGCTCACCATCGGGAGTGGGGACCCAGTACTTC.

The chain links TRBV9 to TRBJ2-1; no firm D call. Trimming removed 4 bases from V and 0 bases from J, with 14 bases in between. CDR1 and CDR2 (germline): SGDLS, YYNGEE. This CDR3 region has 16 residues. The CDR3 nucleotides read TGTGCCAGCAGCCTGTCCTTAGGAAGCTCCTACAATGAGCAGTTCTTC. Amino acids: CASSLSLGSSYNEQFF.

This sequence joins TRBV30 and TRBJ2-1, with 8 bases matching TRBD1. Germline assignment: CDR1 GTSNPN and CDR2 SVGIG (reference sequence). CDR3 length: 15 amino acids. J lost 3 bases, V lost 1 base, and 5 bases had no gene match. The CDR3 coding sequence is TGTGCCTGGAGTGCGAAGGACAGGGTCTACAATGAGCAGTTCTTC. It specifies CAWSAKDRVYNEQFF.

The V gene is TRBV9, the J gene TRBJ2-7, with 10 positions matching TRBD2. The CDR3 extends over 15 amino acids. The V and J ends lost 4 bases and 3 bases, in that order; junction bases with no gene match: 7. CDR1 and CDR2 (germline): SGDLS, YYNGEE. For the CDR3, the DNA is TGTGCCAGCAGCCCCCGCGCTAGCGGGAGCTACGAGCAGTACTTC. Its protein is CASSPRASGSYEQYF.

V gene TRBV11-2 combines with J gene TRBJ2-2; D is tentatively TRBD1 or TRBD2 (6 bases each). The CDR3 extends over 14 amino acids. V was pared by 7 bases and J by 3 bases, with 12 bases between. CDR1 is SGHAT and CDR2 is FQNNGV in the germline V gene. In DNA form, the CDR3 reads TGTGCCAGCACCCGGGGGCCGGACACCGGGGAGCTGTTTTTT. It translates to CASTRGPDTGELFF.

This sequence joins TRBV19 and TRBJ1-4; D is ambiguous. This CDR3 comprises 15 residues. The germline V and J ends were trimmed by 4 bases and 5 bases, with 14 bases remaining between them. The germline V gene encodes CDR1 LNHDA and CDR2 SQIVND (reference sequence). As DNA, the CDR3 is TGTGCCAGTAGTACCCCCGGGGAGTGGAATGAAAAACTGTTTTTT. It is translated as CASSTPGEWNEKLFF. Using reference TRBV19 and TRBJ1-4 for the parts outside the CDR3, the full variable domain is DGGITQSPKYLFRKEGQNVTLSCEQNLNHDAMYWYRQDPGQGLRLIYYSQIVNDFQKGDIAEGYSVSREKKESFPLTVTSAQKNPTAFYLCASSTPGEWNEKLFFGSGTQLSVL.

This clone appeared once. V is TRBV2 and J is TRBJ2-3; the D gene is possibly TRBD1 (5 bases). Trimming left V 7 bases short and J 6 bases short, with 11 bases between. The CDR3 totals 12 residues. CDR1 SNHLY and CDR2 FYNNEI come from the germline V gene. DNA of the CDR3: TGTGCCAGCAAGCAGGACACGGATACGCAGTATTTT. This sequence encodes CASKQDTDTQYF. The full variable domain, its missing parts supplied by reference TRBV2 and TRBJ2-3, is EPEVTQTPSHQVTQMGQEVILRCVPISNHLYFYWYRQILGQKVEFLVSFYNNEISEKSEIFDDQFSVERPDGSNFTLKIRSTKLEDSAMYFCASKQDTDTQYFGPGTRLTVL.

This CDR3 is CASSLAQGLTYEQYF. As DNA, the CDR3 is TGCGCCAGCAGCTTGGCCCAGGGACTAACCTACGAGCAGTACTTC. V is TRBV5-1 and J is TRBJ2-7; TRBD2 matches 7 bases. CDR3 length equals 15 residues. Germline-derived CDR1 and CDR2 are SGHRS and YFSETQ. After removal of 0 bases from V and 2 bases from J, the junction contained 5 bases not matched to a gene.

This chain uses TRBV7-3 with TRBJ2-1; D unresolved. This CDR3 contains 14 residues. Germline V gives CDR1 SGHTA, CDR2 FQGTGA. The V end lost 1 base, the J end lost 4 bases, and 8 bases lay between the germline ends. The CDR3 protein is CASSLIAEYNEQFF. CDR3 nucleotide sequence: TGTGCCAGCAGCTTAATAGCTGAATACAATGAGCAGTTCTTC.

DNA of the CDR3: TGTGCCACCGGGGGAGGGGAGGTATACGAGCAGTACTTC. This gives the protein CATGGGEVYEQYF. The J gene is TRBJ2-7, the V gene TRBV10-3; 7 bases map to TRBD2. Germline trimming cut 10 bases from V and 4 bases from J; bases unmatched to any gene: 10. Looked up from germline, CDR1 is ENHRY and CDR2 is SYGVKD. The CDR3 length is 13 residues.

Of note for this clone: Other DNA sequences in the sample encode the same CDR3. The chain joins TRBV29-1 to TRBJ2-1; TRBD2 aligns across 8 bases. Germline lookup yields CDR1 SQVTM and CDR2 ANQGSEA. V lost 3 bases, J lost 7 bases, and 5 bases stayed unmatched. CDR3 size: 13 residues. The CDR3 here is CSVELAGVNEQFF. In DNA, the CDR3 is TGCAGCGTTGAGCTAGCGGGTGTTAATGAGCAGTTCTTC.

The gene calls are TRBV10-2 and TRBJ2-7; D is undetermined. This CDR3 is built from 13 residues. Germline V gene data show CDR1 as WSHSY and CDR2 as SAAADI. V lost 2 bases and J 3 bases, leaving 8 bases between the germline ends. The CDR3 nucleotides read TGCGCCAGCAGTGAGGTGGATGTCTACGAGCAGTACTTC. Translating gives CASSEVDVYEQYF.

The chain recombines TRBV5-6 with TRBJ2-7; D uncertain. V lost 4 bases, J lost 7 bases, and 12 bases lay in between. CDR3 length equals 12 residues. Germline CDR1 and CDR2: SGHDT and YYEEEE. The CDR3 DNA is TGTGCCAGCAGCCCTAGTGGGTGGGAGCAGTACTTC. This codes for CASSPSGWEQYF.

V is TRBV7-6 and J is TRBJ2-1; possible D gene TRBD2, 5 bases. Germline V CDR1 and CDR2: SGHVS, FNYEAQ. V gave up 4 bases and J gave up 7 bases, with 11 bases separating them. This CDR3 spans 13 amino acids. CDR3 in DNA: TGTGCCAGCAGCTCCCCCGGGGAAAATGAGCAGTTCTTC. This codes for CASSSPGENEQFF.

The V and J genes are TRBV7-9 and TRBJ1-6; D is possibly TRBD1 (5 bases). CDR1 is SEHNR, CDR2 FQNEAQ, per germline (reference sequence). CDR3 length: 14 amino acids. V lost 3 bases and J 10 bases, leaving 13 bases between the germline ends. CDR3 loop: CASSLTASGSPLHF. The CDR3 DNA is TGTGCCAGCAGCTTGACAGCGAGCGGGTCACCCCTCCACTTT.

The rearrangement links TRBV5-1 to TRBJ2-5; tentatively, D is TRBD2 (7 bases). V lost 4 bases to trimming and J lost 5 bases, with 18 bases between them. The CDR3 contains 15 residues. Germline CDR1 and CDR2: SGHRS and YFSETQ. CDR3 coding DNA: TGCGCCAGCAGCCCAATCGGGGGGCAGAGGGAGACCCAGTACTTC. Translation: CASSPIGGQRETQYF.

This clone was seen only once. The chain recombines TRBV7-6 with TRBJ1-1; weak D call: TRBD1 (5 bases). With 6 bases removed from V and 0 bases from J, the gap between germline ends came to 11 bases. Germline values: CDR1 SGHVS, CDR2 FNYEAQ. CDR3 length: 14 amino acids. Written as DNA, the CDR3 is TGTGCCAGCAGTCCCGACAGAGTGAACACTGAAGCTTTCTTT. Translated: CASSPDRVNTEAFF. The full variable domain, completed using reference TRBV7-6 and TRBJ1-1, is GAGVSQSPRYKVTKRGQDVALRCDPISGHVSLYWYRQALGQGPEFLTYFNYEAQQDKSGLPNDRFSAERPEGSISTLTIQRTEQRDSAMYRCASSPDRVNTEAFFGQGTRLTVV.

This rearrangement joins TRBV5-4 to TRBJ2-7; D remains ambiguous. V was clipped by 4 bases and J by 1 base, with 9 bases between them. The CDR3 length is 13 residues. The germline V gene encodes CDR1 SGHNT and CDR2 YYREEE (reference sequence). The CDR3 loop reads CASSPWDSYEQYF. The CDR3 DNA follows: TGTGCCAGCAGCCCCTGGGATTCCTACGAGCAGTACTTC.

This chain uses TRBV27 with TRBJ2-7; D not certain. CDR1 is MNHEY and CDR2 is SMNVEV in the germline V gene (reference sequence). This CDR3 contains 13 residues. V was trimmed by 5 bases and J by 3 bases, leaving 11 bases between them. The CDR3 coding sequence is TGTGCCAGCAGTCCGCGTGTCGGCTACGAGCAGTACTTC. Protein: CASSPRVGYEQYF.

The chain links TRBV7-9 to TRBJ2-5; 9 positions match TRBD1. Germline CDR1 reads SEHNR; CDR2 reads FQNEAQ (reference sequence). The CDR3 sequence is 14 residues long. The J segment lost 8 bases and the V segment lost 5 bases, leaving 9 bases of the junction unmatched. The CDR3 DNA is TGTGCCAGCAGCCCCCGGGACAGGGCTTTAACCCAGTACTTC. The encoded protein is CASSPRDRALTQYF.

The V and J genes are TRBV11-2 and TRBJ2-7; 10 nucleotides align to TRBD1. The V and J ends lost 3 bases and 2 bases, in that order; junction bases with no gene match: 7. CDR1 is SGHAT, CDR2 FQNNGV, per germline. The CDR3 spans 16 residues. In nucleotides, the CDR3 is TGTGCCAGCAGCTTCTTAACCGGGACAGGGGCCTACGAGCAGTACTTC. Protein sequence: CASSFLTGTGAYEQYF.

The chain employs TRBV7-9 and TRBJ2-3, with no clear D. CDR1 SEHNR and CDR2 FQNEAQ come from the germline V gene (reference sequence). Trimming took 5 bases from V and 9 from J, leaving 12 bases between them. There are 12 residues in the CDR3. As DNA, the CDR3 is TGTGCCAGCAGCGTCGACGGAAGGACGCAGTATTTT. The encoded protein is CASSVDGRTQYF.

Here the CDR3 reads CASSLVRTGGMNTGELFF. CDR3 in DNA: TGTGCCAGCAGCTTAGTTAGGACAGGGGGAATGAACACCGGGGAGCTGTTTTTT. The chain recombines TRBV7-6 with TRBJ2-2; 10 positions agree with TRBD1. This CDR3 is 18 amino acids long. Germline lookup yields CDR1 SGHVS and CDR2 FNYEAQ. J lost 1 base, V lost 1 base, and 6 bases had no gene match.

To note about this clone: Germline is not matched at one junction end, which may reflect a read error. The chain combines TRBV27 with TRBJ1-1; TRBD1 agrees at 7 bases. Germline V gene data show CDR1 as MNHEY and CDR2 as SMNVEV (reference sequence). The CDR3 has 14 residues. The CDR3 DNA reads TGTGCCAGCAGTATATCAGGGGGGGCCACTGAAGCTTTCTTT. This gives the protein CASSISGGATEAFF.

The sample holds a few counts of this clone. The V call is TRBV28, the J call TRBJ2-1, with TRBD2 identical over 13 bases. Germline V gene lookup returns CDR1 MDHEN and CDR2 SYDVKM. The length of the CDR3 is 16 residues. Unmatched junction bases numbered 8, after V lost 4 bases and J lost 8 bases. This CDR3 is CASSSSTSGRAHEQFF. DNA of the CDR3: TGTGCCAGCAGTTCGTCAACTAGCGGGAGGGCCCATGAGCAGTTCTTC.